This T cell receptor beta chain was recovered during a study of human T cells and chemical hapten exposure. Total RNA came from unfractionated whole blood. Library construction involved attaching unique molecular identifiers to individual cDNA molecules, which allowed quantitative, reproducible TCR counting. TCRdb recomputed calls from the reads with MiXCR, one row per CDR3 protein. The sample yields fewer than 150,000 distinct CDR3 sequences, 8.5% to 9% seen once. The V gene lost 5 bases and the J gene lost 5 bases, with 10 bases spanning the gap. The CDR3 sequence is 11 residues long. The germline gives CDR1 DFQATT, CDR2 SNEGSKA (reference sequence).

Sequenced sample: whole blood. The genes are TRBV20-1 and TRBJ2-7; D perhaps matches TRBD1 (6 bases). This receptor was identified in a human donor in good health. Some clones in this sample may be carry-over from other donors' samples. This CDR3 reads CSAGSGDEQYF. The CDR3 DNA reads TGCAGTGCTGGATCAGGGGACGAGCAGTACTTC.